The present T cell receptor (beta chain) was sequenced within a study of Graves' ophthalmopathy and Graves' hyperthyroidism. The CDR3 spans 16 residues. V was trimmed by 6 bases and J by 2 bases, leaving 20 bases between them. Germline CDR1 and CDR2: MDHEN and SYDVKM. Using RNA transcripts, the TCR beta CDR3 regions were amplified. HTBI-primed first-round RT-PCR preceded second-round multiplex PCR. TCRdb called the multiplex PCR reads again in MiXCR, with one record for every CDR3 protein. The profile covers about 380,000 distinct CDR3 sequences, with less than 20% appearing a single time and approximately 7% taken by the ten largest.

This receptor was obtained from a young woman with stable Graves' hyperthyroidism. V is TRBV28 and J is TRBJ2-7; perhaps TRBD1 as D (7 bases). Specimen: peripheral blood. For the CDR3, the DNA is TGTGCCAGCAGCGGGGGACAGTTTAAAAGTACCTACGAGCAGTACTTC. It yields the protein CASSGGQFKSTYEQYF.